What follows are 30 T cell receptor beta chains derived from one specimen sequenced in a study of blood T cell repertoires in COVID-19. This table comes from immunoSEQ multiplex PCR, and its TCRdb copy is limited to in-frame clones, with some not included. This sample has some 75,000 clones, with 80% to 90% found just once. The sequenced sample was peripheral blood. These receptors were taken from a man in his 60s with acute or convalescent COVID-19.

This clone was observed a handful of times. The rearrangement uses TRBV2 and TRBJ2-3, with TRBD2 matching over 12 bases. Germline V gene sequence: CDR1 SNHLY, CDR2 FYNNEI. With V trimmed by 3 bases and J by 1 base, 5 bases remained unmatched. CDR3 size: 17 residues. The CDR3 DNA follows: TGTGCCAGCAGTGACCCTAGCGGGGGGGCGCGCACAGATACGCAGTATTTT. Amino acids: CASSDPSGGARTDTQYF.

The gene calls are TRBV29-1 and TRBJ2-5; perhaps TRBD2 as D (5 bases). V lost 1 base, J lost 2 bases, and 8 bases lay in between. The CDR3 loop spans 13 amino acids. Germline assignment: CDR1 SQVTM and CDR2 ANQGSEA. The CDR3 DNA reads TGCAGCGTTGAAGTCCGGGGTCAAGAGACCCAGTACTTC. Translated: CSVEVRGQETQYF. The full variable domain, completed using reference TRBV29-1 and TRBJ2-5, is SAVISQKPSRDICQRGTSLTIQCQVDSQVTMMFWYRQQPGQSLTLIATANQGSEATYESGFVIDKFPISRPNLTFSTLTVSNMSPEDSSIYLCSVEVRGQETQYFGPGTRLLVL.

This clone has only a few counts. The V gene is TRBV19, the J gene TRBJ2-7, with D perhaps matching TRBD2 (5 bases). CDR3 length: 13 amino acids. Germline lookup yields CDR1 LNHDA and CDR2 SQIVND (reference sequence). Trimming took 10 bases from V and 3 from J, leaving 16 bases between them. The CDR3 region is CATSGPGFYEQYF. CDR3 coding DNA: TGTGCCACCTCTGGTCCGGGATTCTACGAGCAGTACTTC.

This sequence joins TRBV7-8 and TRBJ2-7; 10 bases fit TRBD1. V lost 4 bases, J lost 6 bases, and 18 bases stayed unmatched. Germline lookup yields CDR1 SGHVS and CDR2 FQNEAQ. This CDR3 has 18 amino acids. CDR3 in DNA: TGTGCCAGCAGCTACGGGACAGGGGCGACTAGCGCCCTAACCGAGCAGTACTTC. This gives the protein CASSYGTGATSALTEQYF.

The rearrangement uses TRBV20-1 and TRBJ1-4; D possibly corresponds to TRBD1 (6 bases). This CDR3 is 12 amino acids long. Looked up from germline, CDR1 is DFQATT and CDR2 is SNEGSKA (reference sequence). Trimming stripped 4 bases from V and 11 bases from J, with 14 bases between. CDR3: CSAIETGPKLFF. The DNA for the CDR3 is TGCAGTGCTATTGAGACAGGACCGAAACTGTTTTTT.

In its sample, this clone was seen once. The gene calls are TRBV5-8 and TRBJ2-7; D might be TRBD1 (6 bases). Per germline, CDR1 SGHTS and CDR2 YDEGEE. Trimming removed 4 bases at V and 6 bases at J, with 8 bases between. This CDR3 contains 11 residues. The CDR3 here is CASSHRAEQYF. The CDR3 DNA follows: TGTGCCAGCAGCCACAGGGCCGAGCAGTACTTC. Variable domain in full (rest from reference TRBV5-8 and TRBJ2-7): EAGVTQSPTHLIKTRGQQATLRCSPISGHTSVYWYQQALGLGLQFLLWYDEGEERNRGNFPPRFSGRQFPNYSSELNVNALELEDSALYLCASSHRAEQYFGPGTRLTVT.

The V and J genes are TRBV7-2 and TRBJ2-7; the match to TRBD1 covers 7 bases. The CDR3 extends over 15 amino acids. The germline gives CDR1 SGHTA, CDR2 FQGNSA. Trimming removed 1 base from V and 6 bases from J; junction bases left unmatched: 9. Here the CDR3 reads CASSLVVGGGSEQYF. The CDR3 DNA is TGTGCCAGCAGCTTAGTAGTAGGGGGCGGGTCCGAGCAGTACTTC.

The CDR3 sequence: CAISDPGDSSSYEQYF. The CDR3 DNA reads TGTGCCATCAGTGACCCTGGGGACTCAAGCTCCTACGAGCAGTACTTC. The rearrangement joins TRBV10-3 to TRBJ2-7; D perhaps matches TRBD2 (6 bases). This CDR3 region has 16 residues. The ends were cut back, 3 bases at V and 0 bases at J, with 15 bases in the middle. Germline loops: CDR1 ENHRY, CDR2 SYGVKD.

Remarks on this clone: Other DNA sequences within the sample encode an identical CDR3. The chain links TRBV5-1 to TRBJ1-1, with 8 positions matching TRBD1. This CDR3 has 14 amino acids. Per germline, CDR1 SGHRS and CDR2 YFSETQ. V was pared by 4 bases and J by 1 base, with 3 bases of the junction left unmatched. CDR3 amino acids: CASSRGQANTEAFF. CDR3 coding DNA: TGCGCCAGCAGCAGGGGACAGGCGAACACTGAAGCTTTCTTT.

This clone has only a few counts. The CDR3 coding sequence is TGCGCCAGCATGGGGGGGGCTAATCAGCCCCAGCATTTT. It encodes CASMGGANQPQHF. This chain connects TRBV10-2 to TRBJ1-5; a weak D match, TRBD1 (6 bases). Trimming removed 7 bases from V and 4 bases from J, with 11 bases in between. This CDR3 contains 13 residues. Germline values: CDR1 WSHSY, CDR2 SAAADI.

The chain joins TRBV9 to TRBJ1-2, with D hard to call. Germline CDR1 reads SGDLS; CDR2 reads YYNGEE. There are 15 residues in the CDR3. V was pared by 1 base and J by 4 bases, with 14 bases between. This chain's CDR3 is CASSVSGTGSYGYTF. CDR3 coding DNA: TGTGCCAGCAGCGTATCGGGAACGGGAAGCTATGGCTACACCTTC.

The chain combines TRBV5-1 with TRBJ2-7, with 10 nucleotides matching TRBD2. The V segment lost 6 bases and the J segment 1 base; nucleotides outside the gene matches: 7. Germline V gene data show CDR1 as SGHRS and CDR2 as YFSETQ. The CDR3 loop spans 15 amino acids. The CDR3 nucleotides are TGCGCCAGCAATCGGCTAGCGGGGGTATCCTACGAGCAGTACTTC. Its protein product is CASNRLAGVSYEQYF.

The chain carries TRBV7-9 and TRBJ2-5, with a tentative D call TRBD1 (5 bases). The CDR3 runs to 17 residues. V lost 0 bases and J 4 bases, leaving 18 bases between the germline ends. The germline V gene encodes CDR1 SEHNR and CDR2 FQNEAQ (reference sequence). CDR3 protein: CASSLAVQGRVRETQYF. CDR3 bases: TGTGCCAGCAGCTTAGCCGTGCAGGGCAGAGTGAGAGAGACCCAGTACTTC.

The rearrangement uses TRBV20-1 and TRBJ2-7; D may be TRBD2 (5 bases). Germline CDR1 reads DFQATT; CDR2 reads SNEGSKA (reference sequence). The CDR3 has 13 residues. V was pared by 3 bases and J by 0 bases, with 9 bases between. DNA for the CDR3: TGCAGTGCTAGTCCGGGGAGCTCCTACGAGCAGTACTTC. This encodes CSASPGSSYEQYF.

This rearrangement joins TRBV12-5 to TRBJ2-3, with 12 bases fitting TRBD2. This CDR3 region has 18 residues. Germline V gives CDR1 LGHNT, CDR2 FRNRAP. The V segment lost 3 bases and the J segment 4 bases; nucleotides outside the gene matches: 11. The CDR3 DNA reads as TGTGCTAGTGGTTTTGGGACTAGCGGGTTAAGGGGGCCAGATACGCAGTATTTT. It translates to CASGFGTSGLRGPDTQYF.

The rearrangement links TRBV2 to TRBJ1-1; 8 bases map to TRBD1. V lost 0 bases and J lost 8; bases outside the gene matches: 5. The germline V gene encodes CDR1 SNHLY and CDR2 FYNNEI. The CDR3 is 14 residues long. This CDR3 reads CASSEAYRDREAFF. The CDR3 nucleotides read TGTGCCAGCAGTGAAGCGTACCGGGACAGGGAAGCTTTCTTT.

CDR3 in amino acids: CASSRNPDSYEQYF. CDR3 coding DNA: TGCGCCAGCAGCCGAAACCCGGACAGCTACGAGCAGTACTTC. The chain joins TRBV4-1 to TRBJ2-7, with a possible D match to TRBD1 (6 bases). From germline, CDR1 is MGHRA and CDR2 YSYEKL. This CDR3 has 14 residues. The germline V and J ends were trimmed by 4 bases and 3 bases, with 13 bases remaining between them.

This rearrangement joins TRBV10-3 to TRBJ2-1; 9 bases are shared with TRBD2. Germline CDR1 is ENHRY and CDR2 is SYGVKD. The junction had 13 bases not matched to a gene; V was cut back by 4 bases and J by 6 bases. This CDR3 spans 17 amino acids. Written as DNA, the CDR3 is TGTGCCATCAGTGTCTCAGGGGGTAGCGGGAGCGTCAATGAGCAGTTCTTC. It codes for CAISVSGGSGSVNEQFF.

This chain connects TRBV27 to TRBJ2-7; D might be TRBD1 (5 bases). Germline V gene sequence: CDR1 MNHEY, CDR2 SMNVEV (reference sequence). V lost 6 bases to trimming and J lost 1 base, with 10 bases between them. The length of the CDR3 is 13 residues. The CDR3 nucleotides read TGTGCCAGCAGCTGGGGCAGATCCTACGAGCAGTACTTC. The encoded protein is CASSWGRSYEQYF.

V usage is TRBV7-9 and J usage is TRBJ2-2; 9 nucleotides agree with TRBD1. Per the germline V gene, CDR1 is SEHNR and CDR2 is FQNEAQ (reference sequence). The V gene end was trimmed by 5 bases and the J gene end by 7 bases; junction bases not matched to a gene: 14. This CDR3 contains 17 residues. Written as DNA, the CDR3 is TGTGCCAGCAGCGATGCCGGGACAGGGATTGGGAACGGGGAGCTGTTTTTT. Translating gives CASSDAGTGIGNGELFF.

This clone was seen only once. The chain has TRBV6-5 and TRBJ2-2; TRBD2 might be the D (6 bases). Between the trimmed V and J ends, which lost 6 bases and 4 bases, there was a span of 12 bases. The CDR3 is 14 amino acids. CDR1 and CDR2 (germline): MNHEY, SVGAGI. The DNA of the CDR3 is TGTGCCAGCAGGGGACTCCAAGGCACCGGGGAGCTGTTTTTT. Protein sequence: CASRGLQGTGELFF.

With respect to this clone: At one of its ends the junction is not consistent with the germline gene, which may arise from a read error. The V and J genes are TRBV6-1 and TRBJ1-6; D is ambiguous. This CDR3 region has 16 residues. The V gene's germline CDR1 is MNHNS and CDR2 SASEGT. CDR3 DNA: TGTGCCAGCAGTGAAGTGGAGGAGGACTATGATTCACCCCTCCACTTT. Residues: CASSEVEEDYDSPLHF.

CDR3 bases: TGTGCCAGCAACAACCTACCGGGACAGGGGAGCTATGGCTACACCTTC. It is translated as CASNNLPGQGSYGYTF. The chain joins TRBV7-8 to TRBJ1-2, with 10 bases identical to TRBD1. Trimming at V came to 7 bases and at J to 4 bases, leaving 12 bases not matched to a gene. CDR1 is SGHVS and CDR2 is FQNEAQ in the germline V gene. The CDR3 totals 16 residues. The variable domain in full, with the rest retrieved from reference TRBV7-8 and TRBJ1-2, is GAGVSQSPRYKVAKRGQDVALRCDPISGHVSLFWYQQALGQGPEFLTYFQNEAQLDKSGLPSDRFFAERPEGSVSTLKIQRTQQEDSAVYLCASNNLPGQGSYGYTFGSGTRLTVV.

The chain couples TRBV11-3 to TRBJ2-7; 12 bases are shared with TRBD1. CDR3 length: 14 residues. Germline loops: CDR1 SGHNT, CDR2 YENEEA. With V trimmed by 3 bases and J by 6 bases, 3 bases remained unmatched. CDR3 protein: CASSFGTGGSEQYF. CDR3 DNA sequence: TGTGCCAGCAGCTTCGGGACAGGGGGCTCCGAGCAGTACTTC.

This clone was observed once. V gene TRBV11-2 combines with J gene TRBJ2-5, with 7 bases aligning to TRBD2. The CDR3 totals 13 residues. Germline V lookup: CDR1 SGHAT, CDR2 FQNNGV. Trimming removed 5 bases from V and 5 bases from J; junction bases left unmatched: 5. CDR3 coding DNA: TGTGCCAGCAGCCCCTGGGGGGGTGAGACCCAGTACTTC. This codes for CASSPWGGETQYF.

V and J are TRBV5-6 and TRBJ2-5, with D possibly matching TRBD1 (5 bases). CDR3 length equals 12 residues. Trimming cost V 5 bases and J 4 bases, with 9 bases left between them. Germline V gene lookup returns CDR1 SGHDT and CDR2 YYEEEE. CDR3 nucleotide sequence: TGTGCCAGCAGTGGACACGTAGAGACCCAGTACTTC. As protein: CASSGHVETQYF.

This clone showed up just once. The chain links TRBV12-5 to TRBJ1-5; D call uncertain. Trimming left V 5 bases short and J 2 bases short, with 16 bases between. The CDR3 length is 16 residues. Germline-derived CDR1 and CDR2 are LGHNT and FRNRAP. This CDR3 is CASGPGVGIGNQPQHF. As DNA, the CDR3 is TGTGCTAGTGGTCCCGGGGTGGGTATCGGCAATCAGCCCCAGCATTTT.

The chain couples TRBV5-1 to TRBJ1-2, with TRBD1 matching over 7 bases. The J segment lost 4 bases and the V segment lost 3 bases, leaving 6 bases of the junction unmatched. Looked up from germline, CDR1 is SGHRS and CDR2 is YFSETQ. The CDR3 consists of 14 residues. The CDR3 is CASSSPGQIYGYTF. Written as DNA, the CDR3 is TGCGCCAGCAGCTCTCCGGGACAGATCTATGGCTACACCTTC.

The chain couples TRBV5-4 to TRBJ2-5, with TRBD2 identical over 10 bases. CDR1 is SGHNT and CDR2 is YYREEE in the germline V gene (reference sequence). CDR3 length equals 16 residues. Unmatched junction bases numbered 15, after V lost 4 bases and J lost 9 bases. This chain's CDR3 is CASSPLAGALVEAQYF. CDR3 sequence (DNA): TGTGCCAGCAGCCCGCTAGCGGGGGCTTTGGTTGAGGCCCAGTACTTC.

The chain has TRBV3-1 (or the pseudogene TRBV3-2) and TRBJ1-2; D is perhaps TRBD1 (5 bases). There are 15 residues in the CDR3. V lost 1 base and J lost 7, with 16 bases in between. Germline values: CDR1 LGHDT, CDR2 YNNKEL (reference sequence). The CDR3 sequence is CASSQASRVKGGYTF. In nucleotides, the CDR3 is TGTGCCAGCAGCCAAGCCAGCAGGGTAAAGGGTGGCTACACCTTC.